The 14 T cell receptor beta chains below were found in one sample sequenced in a study of T cell responses to AZD1222 COVID-19 vaccine. TCRdb keeps only in-frame clones here, not all; method: immunoSEQ multiplex PCR. The table has some 40,000 clones, over 70% seen once. Sample: peripheral blood, taken on day 0 of AZD1222 vaccination. These TCRs come from an adult in good health.

The CDR3 loop is CASSLPGYEKLFF. CDR3 nucleotide sequence: TGTGCCAGCAGCCTCCCCGGGTATGAAAAACTGTTTTTT. This chain links TRBV28 with TRBJ1-4; D unclear. This CDR3 spans 13 amino acids. Germline V lookup: CDR1 MDHEN, CDR2 SYDVKM. Trimming pared 6 bases from V and 6 bases from J, leaving 11 bases between. Drawing the rest from reference TRBV28 and TRBJ1-4, the complete variable domain is DVKVTQSSRYLVKRTGEKVFLECVQDMDHENMFWYRQDPGLGLRLIYFSYDVKMKEKGDIPEGYSVSREKKERFSLILESASTNQTSMYLCASSLPGYEKLFFGSGTQLSVL.

The chain recombines TRBV28 with TRBJ2-7; D unclear. The V end lost 1 base, the J end lost 2 bases, and 9 bases lay between the germline ends. The CDR3 spans 14 residues. Germline V gene lookup returns CDR1 MDHEN and CDR2 SYDVKM. Here the CDR3 reads CASSLLPRTYEQYF. CDR3 DNA: TGTGCCAGCAGTTTATTGCCCAGAACCTACGAGCAGTACTTC.

Only a few counts were recorded for this clone. The V call is TRBV7-3, the J call TRBJ2-2; TRBD2 matches at 8 bases. The length of the CDR3 is 16 residues. The V and J ends lost 3 bases and 4 bases, in that order; junction bases with no gene match: 7. Germline V gene sequence: CDR1 SGHTA, CDR2 FQGTGA. The CDR3: CASSFGLARGTGELFF. CDR3 bases: TGTGCCAGCAGCTTTGGACTAGCCCGCGGCACCGGGGAGCTGTTTTTT.

V and J are TRBV5-1 and TRBJ1-2; TRBD1 matches at 10 bases. Germline CDR1 reads SGHRS; CDR2 reads YFSETQ. CDR3 length equals 14 residues. The J segment lost 8 bases and the V segment lost 4 bases, leaving 8 bases of the junction unmatched. The chain's CDR3 is CASSPGGQGRGYTF. The CDR3 DNA reads TGCGCCAGCAGCCCGGGGGGACAGGGGCGCGGCTACACCTTC.

This chain links TRBV20-1 with TRBJ2-2; the D gene could be TRBD1 or TRBD2 (6 bases each). This CDR3 contains 15 residues. Germline assignment: CDR1 DFQATT and CDR2 SNEGSKA (reference sequence). The V end lost 3 bases, the J end lost 5 bases, and 16 bases lay between the germline ends. The CDR3 region is CSASTPGAITGELFF. CDR3 nucleotide sequence: TGCAGTGCTAGTACTCCGGGGGCTATAACCGGGGAGCTGTTTTTT.

This clone was seen a handful of times. The chain has TRBV7-9 and TRBJ1-1; possible D gene TRBD1, 6 bases. The germline gives CDR1 SEHNR, CDR2 FQNEAQ (reference sequence). Between the trimmed V and J ends, which lost 5 bases and 7 bases, there was a span of 20 bases. The CDR3 length is 15 residues. The DNA for the CDR3 is TGTGCCAGCAGCCCCTGCGTGGGACAAACCTGTGAAGCTTTCTTT. As protein: CASSPCVGQTCEAFF.

The chain employs TRBV4-2 and TRBJ1-2; unclear D gene. Looked up from germline, CDR1 is LGHNA and CDR2 is YNFKEQ. With 1 base removed from V and 1 base from J, the gap between germline ends came to 7 bases. CDR3 length equals 14 residues. DNA for the CDR3: TGTGCCAGCAGCCAAGGAGGAGGTAACTATGGCTACACCTTC. Encoded protein: CASSQGGGNYGYTF.

The rearrangement joins TRBV27 to TRBJ2-3; D unclear. V was pared by 5 bases and J by 6 bases, with 12 bases between. This CDR3 has 13 amino acids. CDR1 and CDR2 (germline): MNHEY, SMNVEV (reference sequence). CDR3 coding DNA: TGTGCCAGCAGTCCCAAGAGCCGGGATACGCAGTATTTT. Encoded protein: CASSPKSRDTQYF.

This chain uses TRBV6-5 with TRBJ2-3; the match to TRBD1 covers 10 bases. The CDR3 has 14 residues. With 6 bases clipped from V and 6 bases from J, the junction kept 6 bases outside the gene matches. Germline assignment: CDR1 MNHEY and CDR2 SVGAGI. The CDR3 loop reads CASRGTGVHDTQYF. The CDR3, as DNA: TGTGCCAGCAGAGGGACAGGGGTCCATGATACGCAGTATTTT.

This clone was seen only a few times. This chain uses TRBV9 with TRBJ2-2, with 9 bases that match TRBD1. Germline CDR1 and CDR2: SGDLS and YYNGEE. The ends lost 0 bases at V and 6 bases at J; junction bases unmatched: 0. CDR3 length: 14 amino acids. The DNA for the CDR3 is TGTGCCAGCAGCGTAGACAGGGGGCCCGGGGAGCTGTTTTTT. This sequence encodes CASSVDRGPGELFF.

This clone turned up a few times. The chain combines TRBV12-3 or TRBV12-4 with TRBJ1-1; 7 bases are a match to TRBD1. This CDR3 has 13 residues. V shed 2 bases and J 4 bases; nucleotides not matched to a gene: 1. The DNA for the CDR3 is TGTGCCAGCAGTTTAACAGGGGTCACTGAAGCTTTCTTT. Protein: CASSLTGVTEAFF.

The chain combines TRBV7-2 with TRBJ1-1; the D gene is possibly TRBD1 (5 bases). V gave up 2 bases and J gave up 0 bases, with 13 bases separating them. Germline lookup yields CDR1 SGHTA and CDR2 FQGNSA. CDR3 length: 16 amino acids. Written as DNA, the CDR3 is TGTGCCAGCAGCTTAAGGGGAGGCGGGATGAACACTGAAGCTTTCTTT. Protein sequence: CASSLRGGGMNTEAFF.

A word on this clone: No conserved phenylalanine or tryptophan is present at the end of the CDR3, so a read error is the likely explanation. The DNA is left out, because the CDR3 cannot be placed on it with certainty; the CDR3 is given as TCRdb lists it. This chain joins TRBV3-1 (or the pseudogene TRBV3-2) and TRBJ2-7; the table gives TRBD2 as D, unverified against the DNA. The CDR3 sequence runs 12 residues, both termini included. Germline CDR1 LGHDT, CDR2 YNNKEL (reference sequence). This CDR3 is CASSQAAGMFSL.

This clone has only a few counts. V gene TRBV9 combines with J gene TRBJ2-1; 8 positions match TRBD2. This CDR3 is built from 14 residues. Germline CDR1 reads SGDLS; CDR2 reads YYNGEE. The trim removed 3 bases at V and 15 bases at J, leaving 14 bases unmatched. The CDR3 loop reads CASSAPLAAGGLFF. The CDR3 nucleotides are TGTGCCAGCAGCGCACCTCTAGCGGCGGGGGGTCTGTTCTTC.